The source of this TCR beta chain is a study of blood T cell repertoires in COVID-19. Looking at the study overall: There were acute and convalescent COVID-19 samples, and they came from the United States, Italy and Spain.

Methods used by the authors: The authors estimated nucleated cell counts from reference gene primer amplification. Measured with immunoSEQ multiplex PCR; TCRdb has only the in-frame clones, and not every one. That table supplies the V and J calls and clone size; D and trimming were determined from the DNA. The sample yields about 160,000 clones, about 83% seen once. The CDR3 is made up of 14 amino acids. Germline V gene sequence: CDR1 SQVTM, CDR2 ANQGSEA. The V gene end was trimmed by 6 bases and the J gene end by 0 bases; junction bases not matched to a gene: 4. Seattle researchers signed up patients amid active infection and tracked them longitudinally.

The sample comprised peripheral blood. The TCR comes from a woman in her 70s with COVID-19, enrolled during active disease. The V and J genes are TRBV29-1 and TRBJ1-3, with 8 bases aligning to TRBD1. CDR3 in amino acids: CSVGQGGSGNTIYF. CDR3 nucleotide sequence: TGCAGCGTCGGACAGGGCGGCTCTGGAAACACCATATATTTT.